These 24 T cell receptor beta chains originate from one sample sequenced in a study of cytomegalovirus exposure and HLA in healthy donors. Primers included in the PCR were 60 Vbeta and 13 Jbeta primers. This table comes from immunoSEQ multiplex PCR, and its TCRdb copy is limited to in-frame clones, with some not included. Of 100,000 to 120,000 clones in the sample, 13% to 15% were seen once. The specimen sequenced was PBMCs. The receptor source for this set is a female donor in good health and CMV-seronegative.

This clone was seen more than once but under ten times. The gene calls are TRBV27 and TRBJ2-7; possibly TRBD1 for D (5 bases). CDR3 size: 15 residues. The ends were cut back, 1 base at V and 2 bases at J, with 12 bases in the middle. Germline CDR1 and CDR2: MNHEY and SMNVEV (reference sequence). CDR3 DNA: TGTGCCAGCAGTTTATTTGGGCAGGGCACCTACGAGCAGTACTTC. Residues: CASSLFGQGTYEQYF.

This clone appeared a few times. The chain is built from TRBV6-6 and TRBJ1-2; 8 bases map to TRBD1. The germline gives CDR1 MNHNY, CDR2 SVGAGI (reference sequence). V trimming: 5 bases; J trimming: 7 bases; junction bases outside the gene matches: 9. There are 14 residues in the CDR3. The CDR3 here is CASSVQGVGGGYTF. CDR3 coding DNA: TGTGCCAGCAGTGTACAGGGGGTGGGAGGTGGCTACACCTTC.

The rearrangement joins TRBV19 to TRBJ1-1, with D possibly TRBD1 on 6 matching bases. V gave up 2 bases and J gave up 4 bases, with 11 bases separating them. This CDR3 is 14 amino acids long. Germline values: CDR1 LNHDA, CDR2 SQIVND (reference sequence). Written as DNA, the CDR3 is TGTGCCAGTAGTATATCGATCAGGGGCACTGAAGCTTTCTTT. This sequence encodes CASSISIRGTEAFF.

J is TRBJ1-2 and V is TRBV30; 9 positions agree with TRBD1. V was pared by 8 bases and J by 4 bases, with 11 bases of the junction left unmatched. This CDR3 region has 14 residues. CDR1 is GTSNPN, CDR2 SVGIG, per germline (reference sequence). The CDR3: CAISGQGLVYGYTF. CDR3 nucleotide sequence: TGTGCCATCTCGGGACAGGGTCTGGTCTATGGCTACACCTTC.

V is TRBV4-2 and J is TRBJ1-2, with a tentative D call TRBD1 (6 bases). This CDR3 contains 16 residues. V lost 1 base and J lost 5, with 17 bases in between. Germline-derived CDR1 and CDR2 are LGHNA and YNFKEQ. CDR3 region: CASSQAGKQGEYGYTF. DNA for the CDR3: TGTGCCAGCAGCCAAGCAGGGAAACAGGGAGAATATGGCTACACCTTC.

This clone has more than one count but fewer than ten. This rearrangement joins TRBV5-1 to TRBJ1-1, with TRBD1 identical over 8 bases. The CDR3 contains 16 residues. The junction had 7 bases not matched to a gene; V was cut back by 1 base and J by 2 bases. CDR1 is SGHRS and CDR2 is YFSETQ in the germline V gene. The CDR3, as DNA: TGCGCCAGCAGCTTGTCGGCAGGGGGCATTAACACTGAAGCTTTCTTT. Its translation is CASSLSAGGINTEAFF.

This clone was counted a few times. The chain carries TRBV7-6 and TRBJ2-7; TRBD1 matches 9 bases. Germline trimming cut 2 bases from V and 7 bases from J; bases unmatched to any gene: 3. The CDR3 is made up of 13 amino acids. Germline CDR1 reads SGHVS; CDR2 reads FNYEAQ. CDR3 in amino acids: CASSLRTGEEQYF. CDR3 DNA sequence: TGTGCCAGCAGCTTAAGGACAGGGGAAGAGCAGTACTTC.

This clone is medium-sized (0.01 to 0.1%). This chain links TRBV6-1 with TRBJ2-1; the match to TRBD2 covers 12 bases. The CDR3 runs 15 residues. The V gene end was trimmed by 2 bases and the J gene end by 7 bases; junction bases not matched to a gene: 3. Germline V gives CDR1 MNHNS, CDR2 SASEGT. The CDR3: CASSELAGGVNEQFF. As DNA, the CDR3 is TGTGCCAGCAGTGAACTAGCGGGGGGGGTAAATGAGCAGTTCTTC.

This clone was counted only a few times. The genes are TRBV6-5 and TRBJ2-2; D not resolved. The germline gives CDR1 MNHEY, CDR2 SVGAGI. The CDR3 sequence is 14 residues long. V shed 2 bases and J shed 3 bases, with 7 bases lying between them. CDR3 in DNA: TGTGCCAGCAGTTACCTGAGCGACACCGGGGAGCTGTTTTTT. It encodes CASSYLSDTGELFF.

This sequence joins TRBV20-1 and TRBJ2-7, with 7 bases aligning to TRBD1. There are 11 residues in the CDR3. From germline, CDR1 is DFQATT and CDR2 SNEGSKA (reference sequence). CDR3 DNA sequence: TGCAGCCCAATACAGGGGAATGAGCAGTACTTC. Protein: CSPIQGNEQYF.

The chain combines TRBV5-4 with TRBJ1-6, with 9 bases identical to TRBD1. The CDR3 totals 15 residues. Trimming at V came to 4 bases and at J to 6 bases, leaving 5 bases not matched to a gene. Germline CDR1 reads SGHNT; CDR2 reads YYREEE (reference sequence). This CDR3 reads CASSASTGGNSPLHF. CDR3 DNA sequence: TGTGCCAGCAGCGCCTCGACAGGGGGTAATTCACCCCTCCACTTT.

This clone was seen a few times. V and J are TRBV12-1 and TRBJ2-2; the D call in the table, TRBD2, was not verified against the DNA. TRBV12-1 constitutes a pseudogene. The CDR3 totals 17 residues. CDR3 sequence (DNA): TGTGCCAGCAGCCCGACTAGCGGGGGGGCTGACACCGGGGAGCTGTTTTTT. This translates into CASSPTSGGADTGELFF.

This clone turned up a few times. The chain employs TRBV11-2 and TRBJ2-7; 8 positions match TRBD2. With V trimmed by 4 bases and J by 1 base, 15 bases remained unmatched. This CDR3 has 18 amino acids. Germline V gene lookup returns CDR1 SGHAT and CDR2 FQNNGV. CDR3: CASSSGLSTSGISYEQYF. The CDR3 DNA sequence: TGTGCCAGCAGCTCCGGACTTTCAACTAGCGGTATTTCCTACGAGCAGTACTTC.

The J gene is TRBJ1-2, the V gene TRBV18, with D unclear. The length of the CDR3 is 12 residues. V was clipped by 2 bases and J by 5 bases, with 6 bases between them. Germline V gene sequence: CDR1 KGHSH, CDR2 LQKENI. This chain's CDR3 is CASSPFPYGYTF. The DNA for the CDR3 is TGTGCCAGCTCACCATTTCCGTATGGCTACACCTTC.

This chain uses TRBV28 with TRBJ2-7; 10 bases align to TRBD2. Looked up from germline, CDR1 is MDHEN and CDR2 is SYDVKM. The CDR3 sequence is 15 residues long. V gave up 1 base and J gave up 3 bases; unmatched junction bases: 3. The CDR3 region is CASSLSKREGYEQYF. CDR3 sequence (DNA): TGTGCCAGCAGTTTATCTAAGCGGGAGGGCTACGAGCAGTACTTC. Full variable domain (rest looked up from reference TRBV28 and TRBJ2-7): DVKVTQSSRYLVKRTGEKVFLECVQDMDHENMFWYRQDPGLGLRLIYFSYDVKMKEKGDIPEGYSVSREKKERFSLILESASTNQTSMYLCASSLSKREGYEQYFGPGTRLTVT.

This clone was counted a few times. This rearrangement joins TRBV10-3 to TRBJ2-3, with TRBD2 identical over 9 bases. The CDR3 contains 17 residues. The germline V gene has CDR1 ENHRY and CDR2 SYGVKD. V was clipped by 7 bases and J by 0 bases; unmatched bases: 11. CDR3 sequence (DNA): TGTGCCATCAAGGGTCAGTGGACTAGCGAAAGCACAGATACGCAGTATTTT. Encoded protein: CAIKGQWTSESTDTQYF.

The CDR3 loop reads CATSRDIPAGGNEQFF. The CDR3, as DNA: TGTGCCACCAGCAGAGATATACCAGCGGGGGGCAATGAGCAGTTCTTC. The V call is TRBV15, the J call TRBJ2-1, with TRBD2 matching 9 bases. The CDR3 runs to 16 residues. After removal of 0 bases from V and 6 bases from J, the junction contained 6 bases not matched to a gene. Germline-derived CDR1 and CDR2 are LNHNV and YYDKDF (reference sequence).

The chain uses TRBV4-3 and TRBJ2-1; D is unclear. CDR3 length: 15 amino acids. Germline loops: CDR1 LGHNA, CDR2 YSLEER. V dropped 0 bases and J dropped 4 bases, with 10 bases sitting between them. The DNA for the CDR3 is TGCGCCAGCAGCCAAGAGTTTTCGGTTTACAATGAGCAGTTCTTC. Translating it yields CASSQEFSVYNEQFF.

Only a few counts were recorded for this clone. The chain employs TRBV6-1 and TRBJ2-3; D is possibly TRBD2 (5 bases). The CDR3 has 15 residues. Germline assignment: CDR1 MNHNS and CDR2 SASEGT. V shed 2 bases and J shed 4 bases, with 13 bases lying between them. The chain's CDR3 is CASSEPGLLPDTQYF. In DNA form, the CDR3 reads TGTGCCAGCAGTGAACCCGGACTTCTCCCAGATACGCAGTATTTT.

This clone was seen a few times. The V and J genes are TRBV7-2 and TRBJ1-5, with no clear D. Germline V gene lookup returns CDR1 SGHTA and CDR2 FQGNSA. Trimming took off 8 bases at V and 3 bases at J, with 11 bases between the two ends. This CDR3 spans 13 amino acids. Here the CDR3 DNA reads TGTGCCAGCGGAAACAGAACCAATCAGCCCCAGCATTTT. Encoded protein: CASGNRTNQPQHF.

The chain couples TRBV2 to TRBJ1-1, with 8 bases matching TRBD1. The CDR3 is 16 residues long. V shed 8 bases and J 4 bases; nucleotides not matched to a gene: 15. The germline gives CDR1 SNHLY, CDR2 FYNNEI. The CDR3, as DNA: TGTGCCAGCCACTTAAGCGACAGGGGCGTTAGCACTGAAGCTTTCTTT. Translation gives CASHLSDRGVSTEAFF.

This chain uses TRBV6-6 with TRBJ1-5; 7 positions agree with TRBD1. Germline V gene lookup returns CDR1 MNHNY and CDR2 SVGAGI (reference sequence). J was trimmed by 3 bases and V by 8 bases; bases with no gene match: 4. The length of the CDR3 is 13 residues. As DNA, the CDR3 is TGTGCCAGCGGCGACAGGGTCAATCAGCCCCAGCATTTT. As protein: CASGDRVNQPQHF.

This clone occurred a few times. Germline is not matched at one junction end, which may reflect a read error. This chain links TRBV28 with TRBJ2-1; D is possibly TRBD1 (5 bases). The CDR3 sequence is 12 residues long. Germline V gene sequence: CDR1 MDHEN, CDR2 SYDVKM. CDR3 nucleotides: TGTGCCAGCAGTTCGAATGCGCCAATAGGGGTCTTC. It yields the protein CASSSNAPIGVF.

This clone occurred a few times. The V and J genes are TRBV7-3 and TRBJ2-1; 10 bases match TRBD2. The CDR3 is 18 residues long. Germline values: CDR1 SGHTA, CDR2 FQGTGA. V lost 0 bases and J lost 6; bases outside the gene matches: 11. This CDR3 reads CASSLTYGLAGAGNEQFF. The CDR3 DNA follows: TGTGCCAGCAGCTTAACGTATGGGCTAGCGGGAGCTGGCAATGAGCAGTTCTTC. The variable domain in full, with the rest retrieved from reference TRBV7-3 and TRBJ2-1, is GAGVSQTPSNKVTEKGKYVELRCDPISGHTALYWYRQSLGQGPEFLIYFQGTGAADDSGLPNDRFFAVRPEGSVSTLKIQRTERGDSAVYLCASSLTYGLAGAGNEQFFGPGTRLTVL.